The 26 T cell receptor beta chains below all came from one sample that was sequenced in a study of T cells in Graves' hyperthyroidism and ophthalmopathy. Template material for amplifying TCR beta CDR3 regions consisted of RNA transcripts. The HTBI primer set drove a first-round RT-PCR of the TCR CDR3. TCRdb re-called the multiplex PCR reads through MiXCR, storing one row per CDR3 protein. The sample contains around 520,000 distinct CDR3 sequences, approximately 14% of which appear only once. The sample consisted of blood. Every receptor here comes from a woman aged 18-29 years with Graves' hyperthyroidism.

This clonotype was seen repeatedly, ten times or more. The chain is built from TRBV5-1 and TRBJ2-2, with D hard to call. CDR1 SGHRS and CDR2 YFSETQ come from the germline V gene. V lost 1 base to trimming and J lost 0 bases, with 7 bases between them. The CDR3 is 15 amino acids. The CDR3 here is CASSLWRTNTGELFF. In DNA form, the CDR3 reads TGCGCCAGCAGCTTGTGGCGGACGAACACCGGGGAGCTGTTTTTT.

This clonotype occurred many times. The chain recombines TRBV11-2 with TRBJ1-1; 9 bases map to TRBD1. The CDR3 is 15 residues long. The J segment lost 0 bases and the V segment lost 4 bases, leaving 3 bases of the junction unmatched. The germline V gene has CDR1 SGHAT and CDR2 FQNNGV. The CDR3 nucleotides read TGTGCCAGCAGCTCGCGGACAGGGGTGAACACTGAAGCTTTCTTT. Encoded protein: CASSSRTGVNTEAFF.

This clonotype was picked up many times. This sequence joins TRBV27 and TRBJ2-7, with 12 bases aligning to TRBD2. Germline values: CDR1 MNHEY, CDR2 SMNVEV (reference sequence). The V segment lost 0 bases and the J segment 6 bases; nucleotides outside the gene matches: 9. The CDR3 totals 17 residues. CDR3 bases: TGTGCCAGCAGTTTATCTTGGGGGGGGACTAGCGGGCGCGAGCAGTACTTC. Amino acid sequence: CASSLSWGGTSGREQYF.

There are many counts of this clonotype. The CDR3, as DNA: TGTGCCAGTAGTACATACTTACGGGACGGAAATGAAAAACTGTTTTTT. Translating it yields CASSTYLRDGNEKLFF. The V gene is TRBV19, the J gene TRBJ1-4; D is possibly TRBD1 (5 bases). V was trimmed by 4 bases and J by 5 bases, leaving 17 bases between them. This CDR3 spans 16 amino acids. The germline V gene has CDR1 LNHDA and CDR2 SQIVND (reference sequence).

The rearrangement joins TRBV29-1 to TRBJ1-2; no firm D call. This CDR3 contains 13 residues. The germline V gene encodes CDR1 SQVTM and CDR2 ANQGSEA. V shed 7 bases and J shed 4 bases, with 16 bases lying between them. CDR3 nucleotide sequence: TGCAGCGCCGTGGTACCCTCCACCTATGGCTACACCTTC. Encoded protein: CSAVVPSTYGYTF.

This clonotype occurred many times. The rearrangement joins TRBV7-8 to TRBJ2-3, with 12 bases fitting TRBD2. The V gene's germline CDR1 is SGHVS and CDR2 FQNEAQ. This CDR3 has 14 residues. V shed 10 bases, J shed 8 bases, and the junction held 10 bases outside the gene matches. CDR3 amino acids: CAIRTSGASGTQYF. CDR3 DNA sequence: TGTGCCATCCGGACTAGCGGGGCTTCGGGTACGCAGTATTTT.

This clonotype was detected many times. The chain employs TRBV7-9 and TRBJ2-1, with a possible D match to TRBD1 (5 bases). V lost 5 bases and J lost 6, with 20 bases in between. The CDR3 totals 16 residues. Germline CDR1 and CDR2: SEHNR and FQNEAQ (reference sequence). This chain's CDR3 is CASSPGIVYTRNEQFF. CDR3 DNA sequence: TGTGCCAGCAGCCCAGGGATTGTGTATACCCGCAATGAGCAGTTCTTC.

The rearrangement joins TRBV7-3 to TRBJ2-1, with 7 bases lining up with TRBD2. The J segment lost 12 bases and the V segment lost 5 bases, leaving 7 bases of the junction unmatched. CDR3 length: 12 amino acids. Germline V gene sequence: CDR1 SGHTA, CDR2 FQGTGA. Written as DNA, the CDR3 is TGTGCCAGCAGCGCAACCCGGGAGGCGCAGTTCTTC. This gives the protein CASSATREAQFF.

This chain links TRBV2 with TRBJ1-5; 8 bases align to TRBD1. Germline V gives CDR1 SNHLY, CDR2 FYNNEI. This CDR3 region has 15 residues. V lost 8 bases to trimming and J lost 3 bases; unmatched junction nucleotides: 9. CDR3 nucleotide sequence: TGTGCCAGCCAGGGCGGACAGGGTAACAATCAGCCCCAGCATTTT. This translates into CASQGGQGNNQPQHF. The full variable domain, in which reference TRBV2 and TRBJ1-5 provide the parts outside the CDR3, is EPEVTQTPSHQVTQMGQEVILRCVPISNHLYFYWYRQILGQKVEFLVSFYNNEISEKSEIFDDQFSVERPDGSNFTLKIRSTKLEDSAMYFCASQGGQGNNQPQHFGDGTRLSIL.

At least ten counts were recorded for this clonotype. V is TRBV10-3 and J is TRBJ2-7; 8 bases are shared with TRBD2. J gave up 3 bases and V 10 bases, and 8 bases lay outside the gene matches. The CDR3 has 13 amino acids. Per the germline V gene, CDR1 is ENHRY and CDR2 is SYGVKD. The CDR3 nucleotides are TGTGCCAGTGGGACTAGGAAAATCTACGAGCAGTACTTC. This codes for CASGTRKIYEQYF.

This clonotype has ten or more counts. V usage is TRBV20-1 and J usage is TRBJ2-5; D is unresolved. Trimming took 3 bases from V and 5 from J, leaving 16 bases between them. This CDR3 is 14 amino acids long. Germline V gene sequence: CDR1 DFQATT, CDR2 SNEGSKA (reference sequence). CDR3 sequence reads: CSASGRSQQETQYF. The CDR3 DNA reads TGCAGTGCTAGCGGACGGAGCCAGCAGGAGACCCAGTACTTC.

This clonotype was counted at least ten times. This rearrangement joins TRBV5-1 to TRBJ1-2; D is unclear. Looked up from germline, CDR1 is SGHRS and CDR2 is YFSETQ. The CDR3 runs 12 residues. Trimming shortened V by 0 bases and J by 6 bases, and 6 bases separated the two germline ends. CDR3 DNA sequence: TGCGCCAGCAGCTTGGACGTAGATGGCTACACCTTC. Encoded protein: CASSLDVDGYTF. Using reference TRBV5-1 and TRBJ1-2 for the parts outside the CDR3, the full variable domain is KAGVTQTPRYLIKTRGQQVTLSCSPISGHRSVSWYQQTPGQGLQFLFEYFSETQRNKGNFPGRFSGRQFSNSRSEMNVSTLELGDSALYLCASSLDVDGYTFGSGTRLTVV.

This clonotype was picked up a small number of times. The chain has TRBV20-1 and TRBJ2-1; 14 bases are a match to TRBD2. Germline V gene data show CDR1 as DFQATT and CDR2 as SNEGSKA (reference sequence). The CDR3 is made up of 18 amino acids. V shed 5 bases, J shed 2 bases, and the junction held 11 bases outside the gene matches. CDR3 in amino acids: CSAPGLAGGGHPYNEQFF. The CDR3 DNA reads TGCAGTGCTCCAGGACTAGCGGGAGGAGGCCATCCCTACAATGAGCAGTTCTTC.

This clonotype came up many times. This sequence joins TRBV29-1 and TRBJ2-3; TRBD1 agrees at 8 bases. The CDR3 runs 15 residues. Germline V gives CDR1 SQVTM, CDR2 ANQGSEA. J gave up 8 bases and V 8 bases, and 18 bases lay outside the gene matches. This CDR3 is CSFTGSDRGWFTQYF. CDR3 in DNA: TGCAGCTTCACAGGGAGCGACAGGGGATGGTTTACGCAGTATTTT.

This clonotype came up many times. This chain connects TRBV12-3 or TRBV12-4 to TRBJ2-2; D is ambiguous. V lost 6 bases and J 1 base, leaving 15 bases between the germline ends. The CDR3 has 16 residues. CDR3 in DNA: TGTGCCAGCAGCAAAGGGCCAGGTTGGAACACCGGGGAGCTGTTTTTT. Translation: CASSKGPGWNTGELFF.

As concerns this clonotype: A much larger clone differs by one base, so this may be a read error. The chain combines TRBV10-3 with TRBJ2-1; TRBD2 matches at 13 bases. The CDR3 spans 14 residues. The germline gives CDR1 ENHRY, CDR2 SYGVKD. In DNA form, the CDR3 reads TGTGCCATGACTAGCGGGGGGTCCTACAATGGGCAGTTCTTC. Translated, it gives CAMTSGGSYNGQFF.

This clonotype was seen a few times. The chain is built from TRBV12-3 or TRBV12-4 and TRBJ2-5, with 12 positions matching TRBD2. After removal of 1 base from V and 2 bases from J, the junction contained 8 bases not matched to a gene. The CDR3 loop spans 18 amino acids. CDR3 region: CASSLVLAGGLRQETQYF. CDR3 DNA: TGTGCCAGCAGTTTAGTACTAGCGGGAGGACTACGACAAGAGACCCAGTACTTC.

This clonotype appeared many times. CDR3 region: CASSEAATYYGYTF. The CDR3 bases are TGTGCCAGCAGTGAAGCGGCCACTTACTATGGCTACACCTTC. This chain uses TRBV6-1 with TRBJ1-2, with unresolved D. The CDR3 spans 14 residues. Germline values: CDR1 MNHNS, CDR2 SASEGT. Trimming shortened V by 0 bases and J by 3 bases, and 8 bases separated the two germline ends.

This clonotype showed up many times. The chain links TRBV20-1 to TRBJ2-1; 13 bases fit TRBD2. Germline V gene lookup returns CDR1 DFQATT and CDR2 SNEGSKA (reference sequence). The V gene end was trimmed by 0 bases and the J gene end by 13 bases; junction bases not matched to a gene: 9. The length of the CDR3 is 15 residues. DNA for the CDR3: TGCAGTGCTAGAGATCTGGGACTAGCGGGAAGGCCCCAGTTCTTC. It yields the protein CSARDLGLAGRPQFF.

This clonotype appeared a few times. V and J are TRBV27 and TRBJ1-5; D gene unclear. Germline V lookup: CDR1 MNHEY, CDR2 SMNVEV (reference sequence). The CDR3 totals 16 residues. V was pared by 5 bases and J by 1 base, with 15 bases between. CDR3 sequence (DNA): TGTGCCAGCAGTGAAGAACGGGGAGGGAGCAATCAGCCCCAGCATTTT. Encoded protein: CASSEERGGSNQPQHF.

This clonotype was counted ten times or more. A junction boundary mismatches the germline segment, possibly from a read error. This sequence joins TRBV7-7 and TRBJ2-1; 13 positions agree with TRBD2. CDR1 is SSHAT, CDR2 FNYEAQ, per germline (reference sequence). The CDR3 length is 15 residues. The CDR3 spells CASSKGLAGVDEQFF. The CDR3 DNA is TGTGCTAGCAGCAAAGGACTAGCGGGAGTCGATGAGCAGTTCTTC.

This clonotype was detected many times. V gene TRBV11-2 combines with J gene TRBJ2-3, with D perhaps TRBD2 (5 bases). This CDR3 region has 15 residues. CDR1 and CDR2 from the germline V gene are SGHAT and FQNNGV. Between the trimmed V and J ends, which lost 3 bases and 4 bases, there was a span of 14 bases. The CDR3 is CASSFGVGFADTQYF. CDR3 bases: TGTGCCAGCAGCTTCGGGGTAGGGTTCGCAGATACGCAGTATTTT.

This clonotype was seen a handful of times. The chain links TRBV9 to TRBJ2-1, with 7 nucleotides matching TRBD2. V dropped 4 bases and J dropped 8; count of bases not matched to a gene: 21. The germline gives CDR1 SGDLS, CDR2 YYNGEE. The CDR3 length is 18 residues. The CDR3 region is CASSPTGVAGYFGDEQFF. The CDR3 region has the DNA TGTGCCAGCAGCCCGACGGGGGTAGCGGGCTATTTTGGGGATGAGCAGTTCTTC. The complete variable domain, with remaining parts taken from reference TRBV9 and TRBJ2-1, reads DSGVTQTPKHLITATGQRVTLRCSPRSGDLSVYWYQQSLDQGLQFLIQYYNGEERAKGNILERFSAQQFPDLHSELNLSSLELGDSALYFCASSPTGVAGYFGDEQFFGPGTRLTVL.

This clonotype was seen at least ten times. Here the CDR3 reads CASSGGQGRSFF. The DNA for the CDR3 is TGTGCCAGCAGCGGGGGACAGGGTCGATCGTTCTTC. This chain links TRBV11-1 with TRBJ2-1; 9 bases agree with TRBD1. This CDR3 spans 12 amino acids. The germline gives CDR1 SGHAT, CDR2 FQDESV (reference sequence). The ends lost 5 bases at V and 15 bases at J; junction bases unmatched: 8.

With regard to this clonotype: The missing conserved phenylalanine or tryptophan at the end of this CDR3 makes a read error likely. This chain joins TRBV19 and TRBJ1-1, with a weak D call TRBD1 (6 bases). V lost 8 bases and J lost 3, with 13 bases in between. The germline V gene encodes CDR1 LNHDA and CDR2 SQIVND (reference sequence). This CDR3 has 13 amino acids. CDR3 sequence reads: CASWGGVYTEAFS. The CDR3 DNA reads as TGTGCCAGTTGGGGGGGCGTATACACTGAAGCTTTCTCT.

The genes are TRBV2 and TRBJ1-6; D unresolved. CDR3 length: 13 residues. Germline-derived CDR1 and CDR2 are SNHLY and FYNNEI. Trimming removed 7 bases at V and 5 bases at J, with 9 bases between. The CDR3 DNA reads TGTGCCAGCATCCGGGGAAATAATTCACCCCTCCACTTT. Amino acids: CASIRGNNSPLHF.